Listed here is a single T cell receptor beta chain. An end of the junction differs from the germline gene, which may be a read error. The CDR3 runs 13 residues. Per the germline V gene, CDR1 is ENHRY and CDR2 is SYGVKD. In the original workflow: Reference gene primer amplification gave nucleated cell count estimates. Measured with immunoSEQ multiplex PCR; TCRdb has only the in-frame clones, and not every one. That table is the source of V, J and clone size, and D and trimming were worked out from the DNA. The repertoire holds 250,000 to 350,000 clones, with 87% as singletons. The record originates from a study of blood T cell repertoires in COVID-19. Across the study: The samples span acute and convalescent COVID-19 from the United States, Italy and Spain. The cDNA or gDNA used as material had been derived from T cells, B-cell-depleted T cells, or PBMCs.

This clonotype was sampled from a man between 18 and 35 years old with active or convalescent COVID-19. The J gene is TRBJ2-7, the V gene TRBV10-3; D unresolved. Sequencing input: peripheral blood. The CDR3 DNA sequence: TGTGCCATCAGTGTAGTGGGCTCCAACGAGCAGTACTTC. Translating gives CAISVVGSNEQYF.